This TCR beta chain was obtained from a study of T cell repertoires in cytomegalovirus infection. About this clonotype: Its antigen is undetermined.

TCRdb passed the reads through MiXCR, listing each CDR3 protein once. The table shows about 480,000 distinct CDR3 sequences, with more than 30% occurring only once. Germline lookup yields CDR1 SGHTA and CDR2 FQGTGA. Trimming cost V 5 bases and J 9 bases; bases outside gene matches: 17. This CDR3 has 19 amino acids. Findings of the study overall: CMV-specific TCR beta clonotypes restricted by HLA-C dominated the ex vivo response.

The sequence came from a human donor in good health (CMV status not recorded). Some clones in this sample may be carry-over from other donors' samples. Here the sequenced sample was cultured PBMCs, taken from culture after CMV antigen stimulation. The V call is TRBV7-3, the J call TRBJ2-1; TRBD2 aligns across 15 bases. CDR3 bases: TGTGCCAGCAGCAGGAACTACGGGACTAGCGGGAGGAGGGACGGTGAGCAGTTCTTC. It codes for CASSRNYGTSGRRDGEQFF.